This T cell receptor (beta chain) is drawn from a study of blood T cell repertoires in COVID-19 (TCRdb year 2020). About the investigation overall: Collaborator samples came from the United States, Italy and Spain and covered acute and convalescent phases of COVID-19. The prospective study material was composed of cDNA or gDNA derived from T cells, B-cell-depleted T cells, or PBMCs. Deeply sampled blood TCRbeta repertoires from subjects exposed to, actively infected with, or recovered from COVID-19 were included in the dataset. A freely available public database, intended as a resource for researchers studying the immune response to SARS-CoV-2, is where the repertoires were released. Samples came from the ongoing ImmuneRACE study (first 160 participants) plus 1,254 subjects from 6 global collaborators. A de-identified subject ID, COVID-19 status, age in years and sex were almost always included in the sample metadata. Where HLA class I and class II types were available, the types were taken from metadata supplied by the sample provider, not from assay-based typing.

TCRbeta CDR3 regions were amplified from genomic DNA by means of the immunoSEQ Assay, a bias-controlled multiplex PCR. As for the authors' bioinformatics: Within the assay, amplification of reference gene primers was used to estimate how many nucleated cells each sample contained. To quantify the absolute abundance of each unique TCRbeta CDR3 rearrangement, sequence reads were collapsed and filtered. For each sample, productive Simpson clonality was calculated as the square root of Simpson's diversity index across productive rearrangements. The table was pulled from immuneACCESS by TCRdb, which kept in-frame rearrangements only. Such tables lose some clones; where checked, under half of the loss comes from unresolved V genes, and the rest has no known cause. D and trimming were read from the DNA, whereas the V and J calls and clone size are those reported in that table. This sample is represented by roughly 320,000 clones; more than 80% of them were singletons. The ten largest clones represent over 5% of the sample.

Concerning this clone itself: The antigen it binds to is not known. The sample holds no much larger clone one base away, and base qualities are not on file. The sample contains more than one DNA sequence encoding this CDR3.

The paper's findings and limits, for the study overall: The amount of clinical and demographic metadata varied by source and participant and was provided uncurated.

From the cysteine up to the phenylalanine, the CDR3 has a length of 13 residues. This entry keeps only the CDR3 DNA: 39 bases, framed from base 1. Sequences KGHDR (CDR1) and SFDVKD (CDR2) are obtained from the germline V gene. V is cut back by 5 bases and J by 4 bases, with 1 base in the junction unmatched. One collaborating source in Seattle enrolled patients during active infection and followed them longitudinally through the course of disease. Collaborating institutions collected whole blood in K2EDTA tubes following their own protocols. For TCRbeta analysis, collaborators shipped samples in one of three forms: frozen whole blood, isolated PBMCs, or DNA extracted from either of those sample types.

The sequence was obtained from a woman in her 50s with COVID-19, enrolled during active disease. Sequencing used peripheral blood. Recombination linked TRBV24-1 to TRBJ2-1, and 7 bases in between align with TRBD1. The bases read TGTGCCACCAGTGGGGGACAGTACAATGAGCAGTTCTTC. The translation is CATSGGQYNEQFF.